These 18 T cell receptor beta chains originate from one sample sequenced in a study of graft-versus-host responses after intestinal transplantation. Repertoires were generated with immunoSEQ multiplex PCR, while TCRdb's copy carries only in-frame clones and drops some. The table has 6,000 to 8,500 clones, 33% seen once. Co-plated with some 200,000 CFSE-labeled responder cells were some 200,000 irradiated, violet-dye-labeled stimulator cells. The sequencing here drew on alloreactive CD8+ T cells from a mixed lymphocyte reaction culture, taken before transplantation. Indicated subset: CFSE-low proliferating T cells sorted from approximately 6-day pre-transplant mixed lymphocyte reaction (GvH or HvG direction). These receptors originate from a human patient who was an organ donor for intestinal transplantation.

The chain's CDR3 is CASSPWTGWPGELFF. The CDR3 coding sequence is TGCGCCAGCAGTCCCTGGACAGGGTGGCCCGGGGAGCTGTTTTTT. V usage is TRBV5-1 and J usage is TRBJ2-2; 8 bases align to TRBD1. Germline CDR1 is SGHRS and CDR2 is YFSETQ. Germline trimming cut 5 bases from V and 6 bases from J; bases unmatched to any gene: 9. The CDR3 is made up of 15 amino acids.

Only a few counts were recorded for this clone. CDR3 in DNA: TGTGCCAGCAGCTTAGCTCTCGGAGACGGCATGAACACTGAAGCTTTCTTT. It yields the protein CASSLALGDGMNTEAFF. This chain links TRBV7-6 with TRBJ1-1; D gene unclear. Trimming took off 0 bases at V and 0 bases at J, with 14 bases between the two ends. This CDR3 comprises 17 residues. Germline loops: CDR1 SGHVS, CDR2 FNYEAQ.

The CDR3 nucleotides read TGTGCCAGCAGTTTATTAGGGCGGGAGCGATTGGCTCTCTACAATGAGCAGTTCTTC. Amino acids: CASSLLGRERLALYNEQFF. This chain uses TRBV28 with TRBJ2-1, with 7 bases that match TRBD2. V dropped 1 base and J dropped 3; count of bases not matched to a gene: 15. The CDR3 covers 19 residues. Germline CDR1 MDHEN, CDR2 SYDVKM.

This clone was recorded a few times. The chain has TRBV29-1 and TRBJ2-1; 14 nucleotides line up with TRBD2. This CDR3 has 16 amino acids. The ends lost 3 bases at V and 9 bases at J; junction bases unmatched: 10. Germline V CDR1 and CDR2: SQVTM, ANQGSEA. The CDR3 here is CSVEGGTSGRGGEQFF. In DNA, the CDR3 is TGCAGCGTTGAGGGCGGGACTAGCGGGAGAGGGGGTGAGCAGTTCTTC.

CDR3 sequence (DNA): TGTGCCAGCAGGGATCACAGGAACACTGAAGCTTTCTTT. Amino acid sequence: CASRDHRNTEAFF. The chain recombines TRBV28 with TRBJ1-1, with unresolved D. The CDR3 is made up of 13 amino acids. Germline loops: CDR1 MDHEN, CDR2 SYDVKM. The V end was cut by 6 bases, the J end by 1 base, with 9 bases between.

CDR3 sequence (DNA): TGCGCCAGCAGTGTCTATGGGGACAGGGGGCACTCACCCCTCCACTTT. Encoded protein: CASSVYGDRGHSPLHF. The gene calls are TRBV10-1 and TRBJ1-6; 12 bases map to TRBD1. V was pared by 4 bases and J by 10 bases, with 8 bases of the junction left unmatched. CDR3 size: 16 residues. In germline, CDR1 is WNHNN, CDR2 SYGVQD (reference sequence).

As DNA, the CDR3 is TGTGCCAGCAGTTACCCAGGGGCGAGGGGCTACACCTTC. Translation gives CASSYPGARGYTF. The J gene is TRBJ1-2, the V gene TRBV6-6; TRBD1 might be the D (6 bases). This CDR3 is 13 amino acids long. Trimming took 2 bases from V and 8 from J, leaving 12 bases between them. Germline V gives CDR1 MNHNY, CDR2 SVGAGI (reference sequence).

This clone is medium-sized in the sample. The rearrangement uses TRBV11-2 and TRBJ2-1; D gene ambiguous. Germline V gene sequence: CDR1 SGHAT, CDR2 FQNNGV. V dropped 8 bases and J dropped 3 bases, with 8 bases sitting between them. This CDR3 spans 12 amino acids. CDR3 bases: TGTGCCAGCCGTAGTCTCTACAATGAGCAGTTCTTC. The encoded protein is CASRSLYNEQFF.

This clone was detected once. The rearrangement uses TRBV12-5 and TRBJ1-2; unclear D gene. The germline V gene encodes CDR1 LGHNT and CDR2 FRNRAP. CDR3 length equals 18 residues. V dropped 0 bases and J dropped 5 bases, with 22 bases sitting between them. This CDR3 is CASGLVLPSLGLRYGYTF. The CDR3 coding sequence is TGTGCTAGTGGTTTGGTACTCCCCAGTCTAGGATTGAGGTATGGCTACACCTTC.

This clone was seen a few times. The chain combines TRBV6-4 with TRBJ2-7, with TRBD1 matching 8 bases. CDR1 and CDR2 (germline): MRHNA, SNTAGT. This CDR3 contains 13 residues. V lost 3 bases, J lost 4 bases, and 2 bases stayed unmatched. In DNA, the CDR3 is TGTGCCAGCAGTGAACAGGGGGGATACGAGCAGTACTTC. Its translation is CASSEQGGYEQYF.

This clone was observed a handful of times. This sequence joins TRBV15 and TRBJ2-7; no clear D gene. The germline gives CDR1 LNHNV, CDR2 YYDKDF (reference sequence). Trimming took 1 base from V and 3 from J, leaving 16 bases between them. The CDR3 totals 16 residues. CDR3 loop: CATSRGVWPARYEQYF. In DNA form, the CDR3 reads TGTGCCACCAGCAGAGGGGTGTGGCCAGCGCGCTACGAGCAGTACTTC.

This sequence joins TRBV18 and TRBJ1-5; tentative D call: TRBD1 (6 bases). With 5 bases removed from V and 8 bases from J, the gap between germline ends came to 16 bases. The CDR3 covers 14 residues. Germline CDR1 and CDR2: KGHSH and LQKENI. CDR3 coding DNA: TGTGCCAGCTCAAGCACAGGGAGTACAGAGCCCCAGCATTTT. Its protein product is CASSSTGSTEPQHF. The whole variable domain, remainder taken from reference TRBV18 and TRBJ1-5, is NAGVMQNPRHLVRRRGQEARLRCSPMKGHSHVYWYRQLPEEGLKFMVYLQKENIIDESGMPKERFSAEFPKEGPSILRIQQVVRGDSAAYFCASSSTGSTEPQHFGDGTRLSIL.

The rearrangement links TRBV11-2 to TRBJ2-1, with TRBD2 matching 7 bases. V gave up 4 bases and J gave up 9 bases; unmatched junction bases: 12. Germline V CDR1 and CDR2: SGHAT, FQNNGV. This CDR3 has 15 residues. Here the CDR3 reads CASSSSSSGAGEQFF. The CDR3 DNA reads TGTGCCAGCAGCTCGTCGTCTAGCGGAGCAGGTGAGCAGTTCTTC.

J is TRBJ2-7 and V is TRBV28; no reliable D call. The CDR3 covers 13 residues. Germline V lookup: CDR1 MDHEN, CDR2 SYDVKM. Trimming took off 1 base at V and 3 bases at J, with 7 bases between the two ends. The CDR3 nucleotides are TGTGCCAGCAGTTTATTCGCGGACTACGAGCAGTACTTC. Amino acids: CASSLFADYEQYF.

The chain couples TRBV7-4 to TRBJ1-2, with D perhaps matching TRBD1 (6 bases). The V gene lost 8 bases and the J gene lost 8 bases, with 6 bases spanning the gap. The CDR3 loop spans 9 amino acids. CDR1 and CDR2 from the germline V gene are SGHVT and SQSDAQ. CDR3 in DNA: TGTGCCAGCGGACAGGGCTACACCTTC. Translating gives CASGQGYTF.

This clone occurred a few times. The chain recombines TRBV6-5 with TRBJ1-1; a weak D match, TRBD1 (6 bases). CDR1 MNHEY and CDR2 SVGAGI come from the germline V gene. V dropped 2 bases and J dropped 11 bases, with 18 bases sitting between them. This CDR3 spans 14 amino acids. The CDR3 DNA reads TGTGCCAGCAGTTACAATAGGGCCCAGGGGATTGCTTTCTTT. Protein product: CASSYNRAQGIAFF.

This chain joins TRBV14 and TRBJ2-1; 9 bases align to TRBD2. Germline V CDR1 and CDR2: SGHDN, FVKESK. V shed 1 base and J 8 bases; nucleotides not matched to a gene: 9. The CDR3 spans 16 residues. The CDR3 nucleotides read TGTGCCAGCAGCCAAGTCGGCGGGAGGGTACTCGATGAGCAGTTCTTC. It specifies CASSQVGGRVLDEQFF. Full variable domain (rest looked up from reference TRBV14 and TRBJ2-1): EAGVTQFPSHSVIEKGQTVTLRCDPISGHDNLYWYRRVMGKEIKFLLHFVKESKQDESGMPNNRFLAERTGGTYSTLKVQPAELEDSGVYFCASSQVGGRVLDEQFFGPGTRLTVL.

CDR3 in DNA: TGTGCCAGCAGCAAAAACAGGGACGGGGACACTGAAGCTTTCTTT. Translating it yields CASSKNRDGDTEAFF. The J gene is TRBJ1-1, the V gene TRBV21-1; no check of the table's D call, TRBD1, against the DNA was made. TRBV21-1 is described as a pseudogene. This CDR3 has 15 residues.